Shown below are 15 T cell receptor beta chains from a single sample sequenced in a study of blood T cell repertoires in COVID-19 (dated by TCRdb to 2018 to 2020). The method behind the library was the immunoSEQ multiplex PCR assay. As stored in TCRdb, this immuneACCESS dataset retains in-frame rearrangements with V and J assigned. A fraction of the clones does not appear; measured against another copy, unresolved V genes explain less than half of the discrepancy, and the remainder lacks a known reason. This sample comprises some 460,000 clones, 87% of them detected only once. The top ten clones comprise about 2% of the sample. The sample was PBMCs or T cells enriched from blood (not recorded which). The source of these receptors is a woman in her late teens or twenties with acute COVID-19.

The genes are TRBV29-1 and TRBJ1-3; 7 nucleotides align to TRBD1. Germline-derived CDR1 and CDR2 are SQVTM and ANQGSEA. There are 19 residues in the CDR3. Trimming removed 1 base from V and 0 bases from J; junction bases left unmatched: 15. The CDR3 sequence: CSVEGLMGQRVDSGNTIYF. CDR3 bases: TGCAGCGTTGAAGGCCTTATGGGACAGCGAGTTGACTCTGGAAACACCATATATTTT.

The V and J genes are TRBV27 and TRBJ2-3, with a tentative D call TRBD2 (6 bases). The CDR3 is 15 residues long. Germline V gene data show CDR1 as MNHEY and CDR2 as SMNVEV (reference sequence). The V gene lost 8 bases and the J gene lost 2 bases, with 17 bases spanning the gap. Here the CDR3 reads CASLRAGRPTDTQYF. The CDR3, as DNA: TGTGCCAGCCTAAGGGCGGGACGTCCCACAGATACGCAGTATTTT.

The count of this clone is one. This CDR3 reads CASSHGRNNQPQHF. In DNA, the CDR3 is TGTGCCAGCAGCCACGGCAGGAACAATCAGCCCCAGCATTTT. This chain connects TRBV3-1 (or the pseudogene TRBV3-2) to TRBJ1-5; D ambiguous. The CDR3 consists of 14 residues. Trimming took 3 bases from V and 3 from J, leaving 9 bases between them. Looked up from germline, CDR1 is LGHDT and CDR2 is YNNKEL (reference sequence).

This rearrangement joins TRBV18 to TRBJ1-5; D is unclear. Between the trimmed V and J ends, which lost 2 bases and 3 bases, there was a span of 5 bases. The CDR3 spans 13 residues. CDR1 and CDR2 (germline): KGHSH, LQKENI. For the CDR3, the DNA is TGTGCCAGCTCACCAGGGCCCAATCAGCCCCAGCATTTT. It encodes CASSPGPNQPQHF.

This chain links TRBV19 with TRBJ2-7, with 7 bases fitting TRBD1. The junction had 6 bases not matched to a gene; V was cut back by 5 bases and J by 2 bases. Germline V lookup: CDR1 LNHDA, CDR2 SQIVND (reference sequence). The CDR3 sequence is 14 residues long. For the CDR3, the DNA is TGTGCCAGTAGTCAACGACAGGGACCCTACGAGCAGTACTTC. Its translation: CASSQRQGPYEQYF.

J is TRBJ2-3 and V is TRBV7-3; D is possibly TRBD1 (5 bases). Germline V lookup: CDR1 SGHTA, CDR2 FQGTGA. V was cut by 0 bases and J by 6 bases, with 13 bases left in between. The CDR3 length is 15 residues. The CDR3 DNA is TGTGCCAGCAGCTTAACGTCTACAGGATCGGATACGCAGTATTTT. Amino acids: CASSLTSTGSDTQYF.

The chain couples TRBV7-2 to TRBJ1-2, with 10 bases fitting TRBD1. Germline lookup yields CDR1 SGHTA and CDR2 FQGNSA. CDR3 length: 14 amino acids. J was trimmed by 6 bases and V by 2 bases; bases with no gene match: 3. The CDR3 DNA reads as TGTGCCAGCAGCTTAATCGGGACAGGGGATGGCTACACCTTC. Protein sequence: CASSLIGTGDGYTF.

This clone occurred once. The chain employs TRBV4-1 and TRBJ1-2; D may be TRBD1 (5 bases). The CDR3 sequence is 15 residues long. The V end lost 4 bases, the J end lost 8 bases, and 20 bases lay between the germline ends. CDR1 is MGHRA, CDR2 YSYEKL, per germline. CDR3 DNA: TGCGCCAGCAGCCGGACGACAGAGTTTATTGGAGGCTACACCTTC. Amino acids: CASSRTTEFIGGYTF.

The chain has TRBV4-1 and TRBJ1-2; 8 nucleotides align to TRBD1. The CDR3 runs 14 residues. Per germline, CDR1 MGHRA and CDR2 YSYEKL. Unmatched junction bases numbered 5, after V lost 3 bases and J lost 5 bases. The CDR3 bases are TGCGCCAGCAGCCACTCGGGACAGGTGTATGGCTACACCTTC. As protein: CASSHSGQVYGYTF.

DNA for the CDR3: TGTGCCAGCAGAAGAGGTTTGAGGAGGGACAGCCCCGAGCAGTACTTC. It specifies CASRRGLRRDSPEQYF. The chain is built from TRBV28 and TRBJ2-7, with a tentative D call TRBD1 (7 bases). Germline V gene data show CDR1 as MDHEN and CDR2 as SYDVKM. V was trimmed by 6 bases and J by 6 bases, leaving 24 bases between them. The CDR3 is 16 amino acids.

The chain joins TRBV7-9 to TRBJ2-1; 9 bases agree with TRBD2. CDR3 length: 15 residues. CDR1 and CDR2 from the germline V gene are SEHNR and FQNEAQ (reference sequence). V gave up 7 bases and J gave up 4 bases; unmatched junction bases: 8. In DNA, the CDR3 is TGTGCCAGCACCCCGCGGGAGGGCCCGTACAATGAGCAGTTCTTC. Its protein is CASTPREGPYNEQFF.

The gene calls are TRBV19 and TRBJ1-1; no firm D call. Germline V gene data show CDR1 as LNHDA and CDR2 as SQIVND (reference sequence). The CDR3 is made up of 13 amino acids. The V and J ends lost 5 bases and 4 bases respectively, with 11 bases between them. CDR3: CASSATSGTEAFF. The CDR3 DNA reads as TGTGCCAGTAGTGCGACGAGCGGCACTGAAGCTTTCTTT.

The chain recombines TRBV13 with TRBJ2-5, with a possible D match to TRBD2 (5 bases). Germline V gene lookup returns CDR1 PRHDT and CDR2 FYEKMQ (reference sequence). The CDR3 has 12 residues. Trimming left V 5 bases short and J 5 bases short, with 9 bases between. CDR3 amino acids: CASSLLGETQYF. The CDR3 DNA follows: TGTGCCAGCAGCCTACTAGGGGAGACCCAGTACTTC.

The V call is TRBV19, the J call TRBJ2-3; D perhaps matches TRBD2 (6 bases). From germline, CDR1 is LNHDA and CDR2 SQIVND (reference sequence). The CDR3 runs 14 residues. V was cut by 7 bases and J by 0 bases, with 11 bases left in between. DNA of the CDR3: TGTGCCAGTAACAGCGGGCCCAGCACAGATACGCAGTATTTT. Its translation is CASNSGPSTDTQYF.

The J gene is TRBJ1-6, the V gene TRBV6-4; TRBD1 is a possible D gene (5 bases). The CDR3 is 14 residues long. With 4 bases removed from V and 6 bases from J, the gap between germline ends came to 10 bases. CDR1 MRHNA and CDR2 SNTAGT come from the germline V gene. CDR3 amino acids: CASSVREFNSPLHF. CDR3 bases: TGTGCCAGCAGTGTCAGGGAATTTAATTCACCCCTCCACTTT.